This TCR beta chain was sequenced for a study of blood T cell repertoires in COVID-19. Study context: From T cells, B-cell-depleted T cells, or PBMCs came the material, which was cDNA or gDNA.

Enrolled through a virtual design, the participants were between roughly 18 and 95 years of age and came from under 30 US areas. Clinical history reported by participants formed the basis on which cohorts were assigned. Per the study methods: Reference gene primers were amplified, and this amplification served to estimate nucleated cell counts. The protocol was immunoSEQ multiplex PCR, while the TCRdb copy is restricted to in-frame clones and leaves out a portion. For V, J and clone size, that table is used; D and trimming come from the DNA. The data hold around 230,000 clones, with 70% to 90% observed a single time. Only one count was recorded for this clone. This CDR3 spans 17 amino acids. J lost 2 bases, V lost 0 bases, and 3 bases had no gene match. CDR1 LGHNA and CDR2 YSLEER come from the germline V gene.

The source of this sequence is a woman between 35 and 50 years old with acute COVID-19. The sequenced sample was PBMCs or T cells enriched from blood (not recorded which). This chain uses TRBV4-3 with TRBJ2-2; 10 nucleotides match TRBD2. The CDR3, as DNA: TGCGCCAGCAGCCAAGAAACTAGCGGGGCTAACACCGGGGAGCTGTTTTTT. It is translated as CASSQETSGANTGELFF.